The TCR beta chain under discussion was sequenced for a study of blood T cell repertoires in COVID-19. Assay used: immunoSEQ multiplex PCR; TCRdb lists only in-frame clones, some missing. The sample has about 300,000 clones, just over 85% seen once; the top ten hold less than 4.5%. Sequencing was performed on PBMCs or T cells enriched from blood (not recorded which). This receptor was obtained from a man aged 25-45 years who had recovered from COVID-19.

CDR3 bases: TGTGCCAGCGGCGAGGGTCGGGGCACAGATACGCAGTATTTT. It yields the protein CASGEGRGTDTQYF. This chain uses TRBV7-2 with TRBJ2-3; D perhaps matches TRBD2 (5 bases). The CDR3 runs to 14 residues. Germline values: CDR1 SGHTA, CDR2 FQGNSA. The germline V and J ends were trimmed by 8 bases and 1 base, with 13 bases remaining between them.